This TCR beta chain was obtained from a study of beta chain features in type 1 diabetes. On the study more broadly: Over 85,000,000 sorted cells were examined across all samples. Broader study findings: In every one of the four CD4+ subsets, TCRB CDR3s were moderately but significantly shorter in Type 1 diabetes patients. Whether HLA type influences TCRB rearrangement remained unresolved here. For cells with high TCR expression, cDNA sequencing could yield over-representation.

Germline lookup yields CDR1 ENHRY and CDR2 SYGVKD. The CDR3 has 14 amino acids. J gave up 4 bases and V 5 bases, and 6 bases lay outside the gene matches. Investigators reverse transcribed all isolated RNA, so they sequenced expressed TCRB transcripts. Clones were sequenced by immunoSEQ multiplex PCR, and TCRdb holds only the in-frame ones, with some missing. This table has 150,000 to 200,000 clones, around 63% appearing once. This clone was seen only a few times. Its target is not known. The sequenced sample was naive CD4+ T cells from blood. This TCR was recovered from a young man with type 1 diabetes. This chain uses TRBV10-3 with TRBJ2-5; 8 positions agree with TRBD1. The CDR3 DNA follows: TGTGCCATCAGTAGACAGGGGTGGGGAGAGACCCAGTACTTC. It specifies CAISRQGWGETQYF.